This T cell receptor (beta chain) derives from a study of OX40 agonist ivuxolimab in advanced cancers. Across the whole study: Ivuxolimab, an agonistic anti-OX40 (CD134) antibody, was given to patients.

The study's findings and limits: Expanded clones tended on average to be more numerous among CD8+ T cells than CD4+.

Produced via immunoSEQ multiplex PCR; TCRdb's table is partial and in-frame only. Among some 70,000 clones listed, 70% to 90% were seen once. This CDR3 has 12 residues. Trimming cost V 1 base and J 3 bases, with 2 bases left between them. The germline V gene has CDR1 SGHDT and CDR2 YYEEEE. Remarks on this clone: Its antigen is undetermined.

V and J are TRBV5-6 and TRBJ1-5; D is unclear. The receptor comes from an adult with an advanced solid tumor such as melanoma, head and neck, liver or kidney cancer. Sequences were derived from CD4+ or CD8+ T cells sorted from blood, sampled in a trial of the OX40 agonist ivuxolimab. CDR3 in DNA: TGTGCCAGCAGCTTGATCAATCAGCCCCAGCATTTT. Protein product: CASSLINQPQHF. The full variable domain, completed using reference TRBV5-6 and TRBJ1-5, is DAGVTQSPTHLIKTRGQQVTLRCSPKSGHDTVSWYQQALGQGPQFIFQYYEEEERQRGNFPDRFSGHQFPNYSSELNVNALLLGDSALYLCASSLINQPQHFGDGTRLSIL.